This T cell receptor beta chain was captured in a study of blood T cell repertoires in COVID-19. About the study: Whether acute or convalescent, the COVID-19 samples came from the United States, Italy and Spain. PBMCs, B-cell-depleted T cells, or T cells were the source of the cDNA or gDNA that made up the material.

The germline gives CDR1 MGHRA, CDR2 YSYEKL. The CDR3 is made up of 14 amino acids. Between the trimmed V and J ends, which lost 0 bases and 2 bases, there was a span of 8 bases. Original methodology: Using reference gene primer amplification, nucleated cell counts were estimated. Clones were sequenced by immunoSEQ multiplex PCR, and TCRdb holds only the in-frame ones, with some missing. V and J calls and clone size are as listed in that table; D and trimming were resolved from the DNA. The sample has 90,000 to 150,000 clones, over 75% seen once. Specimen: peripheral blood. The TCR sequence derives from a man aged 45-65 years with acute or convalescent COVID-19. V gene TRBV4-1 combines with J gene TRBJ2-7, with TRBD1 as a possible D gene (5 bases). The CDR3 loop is CASSQDTGAYEQYF. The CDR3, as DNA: TGCGCCAGCAGCCAAGACACAGGAGCCTACGAGCAGTACTTC.